This TCR beta chain was identified in a study of regulatory T cells in long-lasting Graves disease. Study results and limitations: Repertoires from persistent disease leaned toward TRBV28, TRBJ1-2 and TRBJ2-5.

As for time point: newly diagnosed GD, antithyroid drugs for less than 3 months. The TCR library was made from RNA extracted from PBMCs. Clinicians diagnosed Graves' disease using American Thyroid Association guidelines. The V gene's germline CDR1 is MGHRA and CDR2 YSYEKL. This CDR3 spans 16 amino acids. The ends lost 0 bases at V and 6 bases at J; junction bases unmatched: 7. To make TCR beta libraries, researchers used iRepertoire HTBI primers and Arm-PCR of CDR3 regions. TCRdb re-called the multiplex PCR reads through MiXCR, storing one row per CDR3 protein. Of 350,000 to 500,000 distinct CDR3 sequences detected, 13% to 15% appear once; the ten largest clones hold roughly a sixth. This clonotype was detected only a few times. Its target is not known. The data were also submitted as part of a second study, on T cells in Graves' hyperthyroidism and ophthalmopathy.

This receptor was obtained from a woman aged 50 to 65 with Graves disease. The chain carries TRBV4-1 and TRBJ2-7, with 11 positions matching TRBD1. Sequencing used peripheral blood mononuclear cells (PBMCs), obtained at new diagnosis, from a patient treated with antithyroid drugs. In DNA form, the CDR3 reads TGCGCCAGCAGCCAAGATGAGTGGGACAGGGGGGCCGAGCAGTACTTC. This translates into CASSQDEWDRGAEQYF.